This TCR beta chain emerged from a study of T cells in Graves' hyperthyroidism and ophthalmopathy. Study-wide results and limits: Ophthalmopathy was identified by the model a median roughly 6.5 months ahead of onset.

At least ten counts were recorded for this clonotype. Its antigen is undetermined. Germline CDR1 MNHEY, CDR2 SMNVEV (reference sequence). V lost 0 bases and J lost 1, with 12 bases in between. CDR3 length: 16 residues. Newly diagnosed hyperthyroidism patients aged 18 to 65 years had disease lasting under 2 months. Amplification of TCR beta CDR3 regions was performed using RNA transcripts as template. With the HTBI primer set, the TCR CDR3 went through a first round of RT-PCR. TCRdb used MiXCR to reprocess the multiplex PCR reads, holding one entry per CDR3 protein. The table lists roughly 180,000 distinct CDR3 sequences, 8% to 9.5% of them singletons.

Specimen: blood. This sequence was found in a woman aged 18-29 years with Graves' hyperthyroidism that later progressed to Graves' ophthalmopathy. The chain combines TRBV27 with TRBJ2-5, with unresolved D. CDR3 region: CASSLSFAPGQETQYF. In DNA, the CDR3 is TGTGCCAGCAGTTTATCGTTCGCTCCCGGCCAAGAGACCCAGTACTTC.